This T cell receptor beta chain was observed in a study of T cell responses to AZD1222 COVID-19 vaccine. Study findings and constraints: Donors were largely white British and mainly female; clonal diversity was possibly underestimated. Spike-spanning, vaccine-associated CD4 TCRs were dominant at 160-218 and 743-854. After the peak T cell response, and only then, were repertoires sampled.

In regard to this clone: The target antigen is unknown.

V was cut by 5 bases and J by 2 bases, with 10 bases left in between. The germline V gene has CDR1 MDHEN and CDR2 SYDVKM. This CDR3 is 13 amino acids long. Assay used: immunoSEQ multiplex PCR; TCRdb lists only in-frame clones, some missing. The sample has about 170,000 clones; 93% are singletons. The sequences come from peripheral blood, collected on day 0 of AZD1222 vaccination. The chain links TRBV28 to TRBJ2-7; D gene uncertain. The TCR comes from an adult in good health. CDR3 bases: TGTGCCAGCAGTCCGAGCTCCACCTACGAGCAGTACTTC. It specifies CASSPSSTYEQYF.